The clone carrying this T cell receptor (beta chain) was picked up a small number of times. The antigen is not known. In the ViraFEST assay, antigen-specific CD4+ clonotypes were identified by expansion after peptide-pool stimulation. The culture ran for approximately 10 days before CD4+ T cells were isolated. All participants had two doses of either the BNT162b2 or mRNA-1273 vaccine. This entry comes from a study of vaccination effects on CD4 cells after COVID-19. TCRdb's copy holds only in-frame clones and misses some; the assay was immunoSEQ multiplex PCR. The sample includes tens of thousands of clones, around 70% of them seen just once. Germline CDR1 and CDR2: KGHDR and SFDVKD. Trimming took off 0 bases at V and 6 bases at J, with 8 bases between the two ends. This CDR3 spans 14 amino acids.

This specimen was CD4+ T cells from PBMCs cultured with HCoV-229E spike peptides, taken after COVID-19 vaccination. The clonotype comes from a human donor who received a COVID-19 vaccine. V gene TRBV24-1 combines with J gene TRBJ1-5; D call uncertain. This chain's CDR3 is CATSDLGRSQPQHF. For the CDR3, the DNA is TGTGCCACCAGTGATTTGGGCAGAAGTCAGCCCCAGCATTTT.